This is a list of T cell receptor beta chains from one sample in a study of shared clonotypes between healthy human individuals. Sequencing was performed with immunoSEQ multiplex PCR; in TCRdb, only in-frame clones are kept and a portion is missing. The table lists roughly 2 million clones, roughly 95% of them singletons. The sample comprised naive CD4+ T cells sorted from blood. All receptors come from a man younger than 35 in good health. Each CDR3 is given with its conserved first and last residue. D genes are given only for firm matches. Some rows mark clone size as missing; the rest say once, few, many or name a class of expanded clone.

CDR3 DNA: TGCAGCGTTGGCGCCGGGACTAGCGGGATCGAGACCCAGTACTTC; CDR3 protein: CSVGAGTSGIETQYF; D gene: TRBD2; V gene: TRBV29-1; J gene: TRBJ2-5; clone size: -
CDR3 DNA: TGTGCCAGCAGTTATCGTGGGCGCACTGAAGCTTTCTTT; CDR3 protein: CASSYRGRTEAFF; D gene: -; V gene: TRBV6-6; J gene: TRBJ1-1; clone size: once
CDR3 DNA: TGTGCCAGCAGCTCAGGGCTAGCGGGAGGGCCGGCCAAAAACATTCAGTACTTC; CDR3 protein: CASSSGLAGGPAKNIQYF; D gene: TRBD2; V gene: TRBV7-8; J gene: TRBJ2-4; clone size: -
CDR3 DNA: TGTGCCAGCAGTAGCGGGACAGCTTATCAGCCCCAGCATTTT; CDR3 protein: CASSSGTAYQPQHF; D gene: TRBD1; V gene: TRBV6-5; J gene: TRBJ1-5; clone size: few
CDR3 DNA: TGTGCCAGCTCATCTAGTACGGCTAGCTCTGGAAACACCATATATTTT; CDR3 protein: CASSSSTASSGNTIYF; D gene: -; V gene: TRBV18; J gene: TRBJ1-3; clone size: -
CDR3 DNA: TGTGCCAGCAGTCCCGGCGGGCCAGGCACGCAGTATTTT; CDR3 protein: CASSPGGPGTQYF; D gene: -; V gene: TRBV27; J gene: TRBJ2-3; clone size: once
CDR3 DNA: TGTGCCAGCAGTCCCGCGACAGGGGCCGGCGGCTACACCTTC; CDR3 protein: CASSPATGAGGYTF; D gene: TRBD1; V gene: TRBV28; J gene: TRBJ1-2; clone size: once
CDR3 DNA: TGCGCCAGCAGTGATGGGACTAGCGTTAACACCGGGGAGCTGTTTTTT; CDR3 protein: CASSDGTSVNTGELFF; D gene: TRBD2; V gene: TRBV10-1; J gene: TRBJ2-2; clone size: -
CDR3 DNA: TGTGCCAGCAGCTTAACCGGGAGAGCCTATGAGCAGTTCTTC; CDR3 protein: CASSLTGRAYEQFF; D gene: -; V gene: TRBV7-2; J gene: TRBJ2-1; clone size: -
CDR3 DNA: TGTGCCAGCAGCGACAGGGGCTCTGGAAACACCATATATTTT; CDR3 protein: CASSDRGSGNTIYF; D gene: TRBD1; V gene: TRBV9; J gene: TRBJ1-3; clone size: -
CDR3 DNA: TGTGCCAGCAGCTTATACGGGGGAGAATCCAATGAGCAGTTCTTC; CDR3 protein: CASSLYGGESNEQFF; D gene: -; V gene: TRBV7-2; J gene: TRBJ2-1; clone size: -